These 2 T cell receptor beta chains share one sample of origin, sequenced in a study of CD8+ T cells in alopecia areata. cDNA reverse transcribed from extracted RNA served as the sequencing template. Generated by immunoSEQ multiplex PCR, the TCRdb table keeps only in-frame clones and is missing some. The table records about 150,000 clones, around 47% of them present only once. The sequencing sample was made of CD4+ T cells sorted from blood. These receptors all come from a human donor with alopecia areata.

This clone has only one observation. V is TRBV7-8 and J is TRBJ2-7; TRBD1 agrees at 7 bases. The CDR3 length is 16 residues. With V trimmed by 4 bases and J by 1 base, 10 bases remained unmatched. Germline CDR1 reads SGHVS; CDR2 reads FQNEAQ. For the CDR3, the DNA is TGTGCCAGCAGCTCCAGTTTGGACAGGTTGTCCTACGAGCAGTACTTC. Residues: CASSSSLDRLSYEQYF.

The chain's CDR3 is CASSLTGGPRNEQFF. CDR3 DNA sequence: TGCGCCAGCAGCTTGACGGGAGGGCCACGCAATGAGCAGTTCTTC. This sequence joins TRBV5-1 and TRBJ2-1; 8 bases match TRBD2. Per the germline V gene, CDR1 is SGHRS and CDR2 is YFSETQ. The CDR3 totals 15 residues. With 1 base clipped from V and 6 bases from J, the junction kept 6 bases outside the gene matches.